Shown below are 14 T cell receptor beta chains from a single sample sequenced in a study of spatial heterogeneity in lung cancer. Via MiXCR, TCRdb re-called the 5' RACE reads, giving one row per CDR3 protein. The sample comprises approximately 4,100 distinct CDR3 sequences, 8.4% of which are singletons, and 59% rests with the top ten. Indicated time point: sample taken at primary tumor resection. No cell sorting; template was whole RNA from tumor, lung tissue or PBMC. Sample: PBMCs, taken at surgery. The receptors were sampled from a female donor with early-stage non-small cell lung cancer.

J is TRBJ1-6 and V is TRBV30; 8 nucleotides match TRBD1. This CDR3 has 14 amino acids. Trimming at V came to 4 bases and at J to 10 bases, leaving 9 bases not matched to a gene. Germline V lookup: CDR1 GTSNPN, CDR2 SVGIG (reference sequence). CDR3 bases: TGTGCCTGGACCCCCACCAGGGGGCAATCACCCCTCCACTTT. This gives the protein CAWTPTRGQSPLHF.

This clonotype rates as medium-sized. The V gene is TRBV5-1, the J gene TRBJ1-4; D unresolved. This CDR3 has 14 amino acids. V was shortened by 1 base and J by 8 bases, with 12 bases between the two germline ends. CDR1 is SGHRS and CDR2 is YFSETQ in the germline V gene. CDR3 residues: CASSLRGSGEKLFF. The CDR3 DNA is TGCGCCAGCAGCTTGCGAGGGTCGGGGGAAAAACTGTTTTTT. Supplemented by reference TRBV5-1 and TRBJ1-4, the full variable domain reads KAGVTQTPRYLIKTRGQQVTLSCSPISGHRSVSWYQQTPGQGLQFLFEYFSETQRNKGNFPGRFSGRQFSNSRSEMNVSTLELGDSALYLCASSLRGSGEKLFFGSGTQLSVL.

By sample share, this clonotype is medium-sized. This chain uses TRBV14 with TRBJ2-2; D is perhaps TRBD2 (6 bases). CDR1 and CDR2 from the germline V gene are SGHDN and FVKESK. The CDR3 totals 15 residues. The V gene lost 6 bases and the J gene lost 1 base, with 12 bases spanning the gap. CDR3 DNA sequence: TGTGCCAGCAGAAAGGGACTGATGAACACCGGGGAGCTGTTTTTT. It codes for CASRKGLMNTGELFF. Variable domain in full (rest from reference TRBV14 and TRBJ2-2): EAGVTQFPSHSVIEKGQTVTLRCDPISGHDNLYWYRRVMGKEIKFLLHFVKESKQDESGMPNNRFLAERTGGTYSTLKVQPAELEDSGVYFCASRKGLMNTGELFFGEGSRLTVL.

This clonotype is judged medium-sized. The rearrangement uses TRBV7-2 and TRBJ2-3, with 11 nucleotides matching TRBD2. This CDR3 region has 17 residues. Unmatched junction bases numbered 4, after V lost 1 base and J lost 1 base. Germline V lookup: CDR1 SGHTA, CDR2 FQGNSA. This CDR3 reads CASSLVSTSGGTDTQYF. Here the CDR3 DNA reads TGTGCCAGCAGCTTAGTCTCGACTAGCGGGGGCACAGATACGCAGTATTTT.

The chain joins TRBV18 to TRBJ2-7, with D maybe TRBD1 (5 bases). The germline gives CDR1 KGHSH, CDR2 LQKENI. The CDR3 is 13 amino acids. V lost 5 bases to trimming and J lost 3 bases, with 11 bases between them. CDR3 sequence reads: CASSSTDNYEQYF. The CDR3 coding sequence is TGTGCCAGCTCATCGACAGACAACTACGAGCAGTACTTC.

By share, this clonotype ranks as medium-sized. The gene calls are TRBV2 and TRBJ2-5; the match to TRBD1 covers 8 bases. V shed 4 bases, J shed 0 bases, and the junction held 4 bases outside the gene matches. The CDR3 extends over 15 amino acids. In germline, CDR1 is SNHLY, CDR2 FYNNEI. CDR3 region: CASSGAGGHQETQYF. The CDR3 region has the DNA TGTGCCAGCAGTGGGGCAGGGGGCCACCAAGAGACCCAGTACTTC.

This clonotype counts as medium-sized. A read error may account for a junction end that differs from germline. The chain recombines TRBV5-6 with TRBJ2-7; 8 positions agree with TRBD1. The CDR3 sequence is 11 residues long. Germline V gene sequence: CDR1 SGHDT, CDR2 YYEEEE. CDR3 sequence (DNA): TGTGCCAGCAGCTTCGCTGGGACAGGTGACTTC. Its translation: CASSFAGTGDF.

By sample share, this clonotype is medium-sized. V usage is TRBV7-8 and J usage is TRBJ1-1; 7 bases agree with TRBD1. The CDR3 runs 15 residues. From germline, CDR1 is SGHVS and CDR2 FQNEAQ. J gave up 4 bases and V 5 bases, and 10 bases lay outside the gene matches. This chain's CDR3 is CASSTNSGTVTEAFF. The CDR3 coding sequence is TGTGCCAGCAGCACTAACTCCGGGACAGTCACTGAAGCTTTCTTT.

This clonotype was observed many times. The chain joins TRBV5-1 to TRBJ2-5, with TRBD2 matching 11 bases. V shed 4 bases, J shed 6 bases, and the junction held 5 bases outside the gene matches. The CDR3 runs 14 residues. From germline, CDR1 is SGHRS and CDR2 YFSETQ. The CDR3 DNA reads TGCGCCAGCAGCGAGGGGACTAGCGGACAGACCCAGTACTTC. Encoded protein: CASSEGTSGQTQYF.

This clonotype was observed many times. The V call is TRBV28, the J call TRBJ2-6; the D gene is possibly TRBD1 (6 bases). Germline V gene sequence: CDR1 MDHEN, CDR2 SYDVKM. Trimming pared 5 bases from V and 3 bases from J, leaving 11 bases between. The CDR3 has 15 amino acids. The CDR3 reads CASSPQGYGANVLTF. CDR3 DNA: TGTGCCAGCAGTCCACAGGGCTATGGGGCCAACGTCCTGACTTTC.

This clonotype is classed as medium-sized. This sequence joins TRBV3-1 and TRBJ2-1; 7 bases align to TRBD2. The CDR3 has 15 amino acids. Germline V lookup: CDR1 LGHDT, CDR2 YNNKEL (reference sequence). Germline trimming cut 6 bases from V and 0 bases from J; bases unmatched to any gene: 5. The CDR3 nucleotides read TGTGCCAGCAGTCCCGGGACTACCTCCTACAATGAGCAGTTCTTC. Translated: CASSPGTTSYNEQFF.

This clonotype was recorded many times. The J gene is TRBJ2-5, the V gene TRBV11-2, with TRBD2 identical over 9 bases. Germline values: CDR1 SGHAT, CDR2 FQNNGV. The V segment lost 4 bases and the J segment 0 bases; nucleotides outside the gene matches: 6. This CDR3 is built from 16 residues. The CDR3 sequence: CASSSAGGPYQETQYF. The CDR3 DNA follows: TGTGCCAGCAGCTCGGCGGGGGGGCCGTACCAAGAGACCCAGTACTTC.

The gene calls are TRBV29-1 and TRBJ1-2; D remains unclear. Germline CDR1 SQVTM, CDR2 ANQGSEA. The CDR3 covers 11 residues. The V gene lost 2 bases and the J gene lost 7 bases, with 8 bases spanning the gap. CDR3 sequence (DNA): TGCAGCGTTGAACGCGTCCGTGGCTACACCTTC. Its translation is CSVERVRGYTF.

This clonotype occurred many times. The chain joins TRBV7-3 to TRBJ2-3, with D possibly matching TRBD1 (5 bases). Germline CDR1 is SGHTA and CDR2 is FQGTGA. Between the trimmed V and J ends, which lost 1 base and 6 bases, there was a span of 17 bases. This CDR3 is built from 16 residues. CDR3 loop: CASSLMTVNRRDTQYF. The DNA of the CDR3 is TGTGCCAGCAGCTTAATGACAGTTAACAGACGGGATACGCAGTATTTT.